Below, 28 T cell receptor beta chains from the same sample are listed, as sequenced in a study of T cells after yellow fever vaccination. TCRdb analysed the 5' RACE reads with MiXCR anew, one entry per CDR3 protein. The sample has around 320,000 distinct CDR3 sequences; about 10% are singletons. The starting material was CD4+ T cells sorted from PBMCs, obtained 5 days after the yellow fever booster vaccination. Receptors originate from a man between 18 and 29 years old who received the YFV17D yellow fever vaccine.

V gene TRBV6-5 combines with J gene TRBJ1-5, with D perhaps matching TRBD1 (6 bases). The CDR3 covers 13 residues. Germline CDR1 is MNHEY and CDR2 is SVGAGI. Trimming removed 10 bases from V and 9 bases from J, with 19 bases in between. CDR3 sequence: CAIEGGDGWPQHF. The CDR3 DNA reads TGTGCCATCGAGGGGGGCGACGGTTGGCCCCAGCATTTT.

The J gene is TRBJ2-3, the V gene TRBV5-4, with unresolved D. CDR3 length: 13 residues. Trimming removed 0 bases at V and 6 bases at J, with 8 bases between. Germline CDR1 reads SGHNT; CDR2 reads YYREEE (reference sequence). The CDR3 DNA reads TGTGCCAGCAGCTTGGCTTCCGGGGATACGCAGTATTTT. The encoded protein is CASSLASGDTQYF.

The J gene is TRBJ2-3, the V gene TRBV4-1; D gene unclear. CDR3 size: 16 residues. The germline V gene encodes CDR1 MGHRA and CDR2 YSYEKL. Deletions cut 1 base from V and 3 bases from J, with 14 bases between. The CDR3 bases are TGCGCCAGCAGCCAAGTGGGCAGCCTGGGAACAGATACGCAGTATTTT. Protein product: CASSQVGSLGTDTQYF.

The chain uses TRBV24-1 and TRBJ2-7; 10 nucleotides line up with TRBD1. Germline trimming cut 7 bases from V and 4 bases from J; bases unmatched to any gene: 0. The CDR3 contains 12 residues. Germline-derived CDR1 and CDR2 are KGHDR and SFDVKD. CDR3 loop: CATRDRGYEQYV. The CDR3 DNA reads as TGTGCCACCAGGGACAGGGGGTACGAGCAGTACGTC.

The chain has TRBV18 and TRBJ2-1, with D possibly matching TRBD2 (5 bases). CDR1 KGHSH and CDR2 LQKENI come from the germline V gene. The V and J ends lost 0 bases and 6 bases respectively, with 12 bases between them. The CDR3 loop spans 15 amino acids. The CDR3 reads CASSPPVTSRNEQFF. The CDR3 nucleotides are TGTGCCAGCTCACCACCGGTAACTAGTCGCAATGAGCAGTTCTTC.

This clonotype was observed a few times. This chain joins TRBV6-4 and TRBJ2-2, with D unclear. The germline V gene has CDR1 MRHNA and CDR2 SNTAGT. Trimming left V 2 bases short and J 6 bases short, with 22 bases between. The CDR3 contains 18 residues. CDR3 sequence reads: CASSDPTPRSIFAGELFF. The CDR3 DNA follows: TGTGCCAGCAGTGACCCCACCCCACGATCTATATTCGCCGGGGAGCTGTTTTTT.

The chain links TRBV7-6 to TRBJ2-2; D might be TRBD2 (6 bases). The CDR3 is made up of 15 amino acids. The V end lost 5 bases, the J end lost 6 bases, and 16 bases lay between the germline ends. Germline V lookup: CDR1 SGHVS, CDR2 FNYEAQ. The CDR3 spells CASSTGVAAAGELFF. CDR3 DNA: TGTGCCAGCAGCACGGGAGTCGCTGCGGCCGGGGAGCTGTTTTTT.

The chain couples TRBV5-1 to TRBJ1-3; D remains unclear. The CDR3 totals 14 residues. The germline CDR1 and CDR2 sequences are SGHRS and YFSETQ. The V gene lost 4 bases and the J gene lost 1 base, with 9 bases spanning the gap. The CDR3 nucleotides are TGCGCCAGCAGCGTCCTTGGTTCTGGAAACACCATATATTTT. Translating it yields CASSVLGSGNTIYF.

CDR3 DNA: TGTGCCAGCAGCCCGTCCCGACAGCCCTATGGCTACACCTTC. Translation gives CASSPSRQPYGYTF. V usage is TRBV3-1 and J usage is TRBJ1-2; weak D call: TRBD1 (5 bases). Germline loops: CDR1 LGHDT, CDR2 YNNKEL (reference sequence). V was pared by 4 bases and J by 4 bases, with 13 bases between. The CDR3 has 14 amino acids.

In this sample, this clonotype turned up many times. The V and J genes are TRBV4-3 and TRBJ2-1; no clear D gene. CDR1 and CDR2 from the germline V gene are LGHNA and YSLEER. CDR3 length: 14 amino acids. The ends were cut back, 1 base at V and 1 base at J, with 5 bases in the middle. The CDR3 sequence is CASSQVKSYNEQFF. CDR3 sequence (DNA): TGCGCCAGCAGCCAAGTGAAGTCCTACAATGAGCAGTTCTTC.

Notes on this clonotype: At one end the junction does not follow the germline gene, possibly because of a read error. The chain recombines TRBV3-1 with TRBJ2-3, with D possibly matching TRBD2 (5 bases). The CDR3 length is 13 residues. Per germline, CDR1 LGHDT and CDR2 YNNKEL (reference sequence). The CDR3 sequence: CASSRRGSDTQCF. DNA for the CDR3: TGTGCCAGCAGCCGACGGGGTTCAGATACGCAGTGTTTT.

The rearrangement uses TRBV7-2 and TRBJ2-5; no clear D gene. Germline assignment: CDR1 SGHTA and CDR2 FQGNSA. This CDR3 region has 14 residues. Trimming stripped 4 bases from V and 7 bases from J, with 16 bases between. For the CDR3, the DNA is TGTGCCAGCAGCTCCACCTCCGGCTGGCGGACCCAGTACTTC. It specifies CASSSTSGWRTQYF.

Only a few counts were recorded for this clonotype. The chain joins TRBV5-4 to TRBJ2-7; the match to TRBD1 covers 9 bases. Trimming at V came to 4 bases and at J to 6 bases, leaving 11 bases not matched to a gene. The germline V gene has CDR1 SGHNT and CDR2 YYREEE (reference sequence). The CDR3 loop spans 15 amino acids. CDR3 sequence: CASSRPGTGGFEQYF. CDR3 nucleotides: TGTGCCAGCAGCCGGCCGGGAACAGGGGGCTTCGAGCAGTACTTC.

The chain couples TRBV11-2 to TRBJ2-3; 8 bases are shared with TRBD2. The CDR3 extends over 16 amino acids. Trimming cost V 7 bases and J 0 bases; bases outside gene matches: 9. Germline CDR1 is SGHAT and CDR2 is FQNNGV. The CDR3 here is CASIQKRGRSTDTQYF. CDR3 in DNA: TGTGCCAGCATCCAAAAGCGGGGGAGAAGCACAGATACGCAGTATTTT. Full variable domain (missing parts from reference TRBV11-2 and TRBJ2-3): EAGVAQSPRYKIIEKRQSVAFWCNPISGHATLYWYQQILGQGPKLLIQFQNNGVVDDSQLPKDRFSAERLKGVDSTLKIQPAKLEDSAVYLCASIQKRGRSTDTQYFGPGTRLTVL.

There are a few counts of this clonotype. V gene TRBV9 combines with J gene TRBJ1-3; D gene uncertain. V lost 2 bases to trimming and J lost 0 bases, with 15 bases between them. Germline V CDR1 and CDR2: SGDLS, YYNGEE. This CDR3 contains 17 residues. CDR3 nucleotide sequence: TGTGCCAGCAGCGTGGATGTAGTCCCGACCTCTGGAAACACCATATATTTT. As protein: CASSVDVVPTSGNTIYF.

This clonotype was recorded a few times. The CDR3 sequence is CATSDLARETQYF. The CDR3 region has the DNA TGTGCCACCAGTGATTTGGCCCGGGAGACCCAGTACTTC. J is TRBJ2-5 and V is TRBV24-1; D is unclear. CDR3 length: 13 residues. Trimming left V 0 bases short and J 5 bases short, with 6 bases between. Per germline, CDR1 KGHDR and CDR2 SFDVKD.

This clonotype was found a few times. The chain recombines TRBV2 with TRBJ1-3, with TRBD1 matching 7 bases. Germline values: CDR1 SNHLY, CDR2 FYNNEI. This CDR3 is 14 amino acids long. With V trimmed by 6 bases and J by 0 bases, 2 bases remained unmatched. DNA for the CDR3: TGTGCCAGCAGGACAGGGTACTCTGGAAACACCATATATTTT. Translated: CASRTGYSGNTIYF.

The V and J genes are TRBV10-3 and TRBJ2-5, with D maybe TRBD2 (5 bases). Germline lookup yields CDR1 ENHRY and CDR2 SYGVKD. Deletions cut 6 bases from V and 3 bases from J, with 11 bases between. This CDR3 is 13 amino acids long. The CDR3 region is CAIRDLAEETQYF. CDR3 sequence (DNA): TGTGCCATCAGAGACCTAGCCGAAGAGACCCAGTACTTC.

This clonotype was picked up many times. The genes are TRBV7-9 and TRBJ1-6; D not resolved. This CDR3 contains 14 residues. V dropped 2 bases and J dropped 7 bases, with 9 bases sitting between them. Germline V gives CDR1 SEHNR, CDR2 FQNEAQ (reference sequence). The chain's CDR3 is CASSLQVDNSPLHF. CDR3 bases: TGTGCCAGCAGCTTACAGGTTGACAATTCACCCCTCCACTTT.

This clonotype was counted many times. V gene TRBV25-1 combines with J gene TRBJ2-1; 9 positions agree with TRBD1. Germline CDR1 is MGHDK and CDR2 is SYGVNS. CDR3 size: 15 residues. Trimming removed 7 bases from V and 3 bases from J; junction bases left unmatched: 7. In DNA, the CDR3 is TGTGCCAGCACTGTGCGACAGGGGGTCTACAATGAGCAGTTCTTC. Protein: CASTVRQGVYNEQFF.

This clonotype has more than one count but fewer than ten. This rearrangement joins TRBV6-2 or TRBV6-3 to TRBJ2-1, with a weak D call TRBD2 (5 bases). V was trimmed by 8 bases and J by 7 bases, leaving 24 bases between them. This CDR3 is built from 16 residues. In germline, CDR1 is MNHEY, CDR2 SVGEGT. CDR3 in DNA: TGTGCCAGCCGTGCGCCAGAAAAGACGGGGAAAAATGAGCAGTTCTTC. It translates to CASRAPEKTGKNEQFF.

This clonotype was counted a few times. This chain connects TRBV10-3 to TRBJ2-2, with 9 nucleotides matching TRBD1. The CDR3 runs to 16 residues. Germline V gene sequence: CDR1 ENHRY, CDR2 SYGVKD. The junction had 4 bases not matched to a gene; V was cut back by 0 bases and J by 5 bases. The CDR3 protein is CAISESGQGRTGELFF. The CDR3 DNA reads TGTGCCATCAGTGAGTCGGGACAGGGCCGGACCGGGGAGCTGTTTTTT.

J is TRBJ1-3 and V is TRBV12-3 or TRBV12-4, with unresolved D. V lost 5 bases and J lost 2, with 7 bases in between. The CDR3 contains 13 residues. CDR3 in DNA: TGTGCCAGCAGTAGCCATCCTGGAAACACCATATATTTT. It yields the protein CASSSHPGNTIYF.

A few counts support this clonotype. V usage is TRBV5-4 and J usage is TRBJ2-5; maybe TRBD2 (5 bases). The CDR3 totals 12 residues. CDR1 is SGHNT, CDR2 YYREEE, per germline (reference sequence). V was trimmed by 7 bases and J by 5 bases, leaving 12 bases between them. CDR3 loop: CASSEGSETQYF. DNA of the CDR3: TGTGCCAGCTCCGAGGGTTCGGAGACCCAGTACTTC. Full variable domain (missing parts from reference TRBV5-4 and TRBJ2-5): ETGVTQSPTHLIKTRGQQVTLRCSSQSGHNTVSWYQQALGQGPQFIFQYYREEENGRGNFPPRFSGLQFPNYSSELNVNALELDDSALYLCASSEGSETQYFGPGTRLLVL.

This clonotype was observed a handful of times. The chain is built from TRBV6-2 or TRBV6-3 and TRBJ2-7; 9 bases are shared with TRBD1. Trimming took 5 bases from V and 3 from J; bases not matched to a gene: 14. CDR3 length: 17 amino acids. Germline CDR1 and CDR2: MNHEY and SVGEGT. CDR3 coding DNA: TGTGCCAGCAGTCTGAAACAGGGGGCTCACCTCTACTACGAGCAGTACGTC. It yields the protein CASSLKQGAHLYYEQYV.

This clonotype has a single count. CDR3: CASSGQPGQETNYF. The CDR3 nucleotides read TGTGCCAGCAGTGGACAACCGGGGCAAGAGACCAATTACTTC. V is TRBV25-1 and J is TRBJ2-5; D tentatively reads TRBD1 or TRBD2 (5 bases each). CDR3 length: 14 residues. CDR1 is MGHDK and CDR2 is SYGVNS in the germline V gene. With 4 bases removed from V and 14 bases from J, the gap between germline ends came to 23 bases.

The genes are TRBV20-1 and TRBJ1-1; D call uncertain. The CDR3 has 12 amino acids. V lost 3 bases and J 11 bases, leaving 16 bases between the germline ends. CDR1 is DFQATT and CDR2 is SNEGSKA in the germline V gene (reference sequence). CDR3 in amino acids: CSASSQNSPAFF. The CDR3 nucleotides are TGCAGTGCTAGTAGCCAGAATTCGCCGGCTTTCTTT.

This clonotype showed up many times. The CDR3 reads CASSLALGGATDTQYF. The DNA for the CDR3 is TGTGCCAGCAGCTTAGCTTTGGGGGGGGCCACAGATACGCAGTATTTT. V gene TRBV11-2 combines with J gene TRBJ2-3; D is perhaps TRBD2 (7 bases). Germline loops: CDR1 SGHAT, CDR2 FQNNGV. The V end was cut by 1 base, the J end by 2 bases, with 13 bases between. CDR3 length equals 16 residues. The full variable domain, in which reference TRBV11-2 and TRBJ2-3 provide the parts outside the CDR3, is EAGVAQSPRYKIIEKRQSVAFWCNPISGHATLYWYQQILGQGPKLLIQFQNNGVVDDSQLPKDRFSAERLKGVDSTLKIQPAKLEDSAVYLCASSLALGGATDTQYFGPGTRLTVL.